Listed here is a single T cell receptor beta chain. Its antigen is unknown. No base-level quality is on record; no much larger clone is a single base apart. The CDR3 regions of human TCRbeta chains were subjected to immunosequencing. The authors processed their data as follows. TCRs in the repertoires were matched against a reference library of SARS-CoV-2-specific TCRs that had been generated with the MIRA antigen-specificity platform. Breadth was defined as the fraction of unique TCRs that were SARS-CoV-2-associated. Depth was defined as the fraction of total T cells that were SARS-CoV-2-associated. Using the MIRA data, every spike-specific TCR was mapped to the spike region that the TCR reacted to and assigned to either a CD4 or a CD8 class. Log10-transformed breadth and depth values were compared by one-way ANOVA with Sidak's multiple comparisons tests. Drawn from immuneACCESS, this table holds only the in-frame rearrangements with V and J called that TCRdb kept. Clones are partly lost; checked studies trace under half to an unresolved V gene and leave the rest unexplained. The V and J calls and clone size are taken from that table; D and trimming were inferred from the DNA. This sample lists over 130,000 clones; about 88% were detected once. Jointly, the top ten make up about 4.8% of the sample.

Explained via the paper, the time point label denotes: baseline before first vaccination. Vaccinee samples came from UK trials COV001 and COV002, including a single-blind randomized controlled phase 2/3 trial of AZD1222 (ChAdOx1 nCoV-19) in healthy adults. For TCRbeta chain sequencing, PBMC samples were collected from trial participants at day 0 and at day 28 after the second dose. This entry comes from a study of T cell responses to AZD1222 COVID-19 vaccine (dated by TCRdb to the early 2020s). Study-wide context: AZD1222 recipients with second doses at about 4 weeks or about 12 weeks were pooled, because spike-specific TCR depth and breadth did not differ between schedules. A total of approximately 250 trial participants underwent TCR sequencing, of whom under 220 had received two doses of AZD1222 and around 25 had received two doses of the MenACWY control vaccine. Trial participants were enrolled by age into subgroups of 18-55, 56-69 and 70-plus years, and around 150, 28 and 57 TCR-sequenced participants, respectively, were included in these subgroups.

On the study overall, not on this receptor specifically: Reportedly, almost half of the unique spike-specific TCRs recognized epitopes lying outside the regions that are mutated in the B.1.351 and B.1.1.7 variants. Participants were mostly white British and included more females than males, and it was suggested by the authors that clonal diversity may have been underestimated. The 56-69-year group was small, and its depth increase did not reach significance, likely because of low power. Conclusions about previously exposed vaccinees were limited because only a handful of AZD1222 recipients were SARS-CoV-2 seropositive at baseline. The whole spike protein was spanned by vaccine-associated CD4 TCRs, and dominant responses were seen in regions 160-218 and 743-854. After two AZD1222 doses, spike-specific TCR breadth and depth were significantly higher than at day 0 and than in MenACWY recipients. Because no samples from the day 14 peak response were available, repertoires could be characterized only after the peak T cell response.

CDR3 length: 14 amino acids, cysteine to phenylalanine. Kept here is only the CDR3 DNA, which spans 42 bases and is read in frame from base 1. Reading the germline V gene (reference sequence) gives CDR1 MNHNY and CDR2 SVGAGI. V loses 3 bases, J loses 1 base, and the germline ends lie 6 bases apart. Sample: peripheral blood, taken on day 0 of AZD1222 vaccination. The TCR comes from an adult in good health. The sequence joins TRBV6-6 to TRBJ2-2; D gene: possibly TRBD2, on 5 matching bases. At the DNA level, the sequence is TGTGCCAGCAGTTATAGCGAGAACACCGGGGAGCTGTTTTTT. This sequence encodes CASSYSENTGELFF.